This TCR beta chain was retrieved from a study of blood T cell repertoires in COVID-19. Clones were read by immunoSEQ multiplex PCR, and TCRdb kept only the in-frame ones, dropping some. Of roughly 250,000 clones in the sample, about 86% were seen once. The CDR3 has 15 amino acids. Germline loops: CDR1 MGHRA, CDR2 YSYEKL. V gave up 0 bases and J gave up 4 bases, with 12 bases separating them. This clonotype was obtained from a woman between 55 and 75 years old with active or convalescent COVID-19. Source material: peripheral blood. V usage is TRBV4-1 and J usage is TRBJ2-5; D ambiguous. CDR3 nucleotides: TGCGCCAGCAGCCAAGATCGGAACAGTGGAGAGACCCAGTACTTC. It is translated as CASSQDRNSGETQYF.